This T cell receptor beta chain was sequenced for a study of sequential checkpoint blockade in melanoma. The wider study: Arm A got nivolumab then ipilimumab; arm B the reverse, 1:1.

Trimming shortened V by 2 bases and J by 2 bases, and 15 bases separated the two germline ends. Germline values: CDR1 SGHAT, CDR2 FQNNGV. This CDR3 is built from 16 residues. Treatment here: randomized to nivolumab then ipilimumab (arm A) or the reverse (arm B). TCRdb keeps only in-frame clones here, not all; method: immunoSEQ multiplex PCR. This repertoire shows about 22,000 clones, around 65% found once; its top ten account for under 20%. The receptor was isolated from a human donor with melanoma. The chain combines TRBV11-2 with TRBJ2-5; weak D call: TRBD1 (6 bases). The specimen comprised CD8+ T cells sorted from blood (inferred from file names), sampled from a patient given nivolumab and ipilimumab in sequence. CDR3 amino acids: CASSLLAAGEQETQYF. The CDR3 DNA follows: TGTGCCAGCAGCTTACTTGCGGCAGGGGAACAAGAGACCCAGTACTTC.